This T cell receptor (beta chain) comes out of a study of cytomegalovirus exposure and HLA in healthy donors. Study as a whole: The study's early data release held about 85 million unique TCRs from HLA-typed donors. General study findings and limits: CMV antigen specificity was confirmed in vitro for a few CMV-associated chains. Sequencing likely generated an artifact that appeared as a cluster of highly shared sequence variants.

Germline lookup yields CDR1 SEHNR and CDR2 FQNEAQ (reference sequence). CDR3 length: 13 residues. V gave up 5 bases and J gave up 4 bases, with 11 bases separating them. As for this clone: Its antigen is unknown.

The PCR had 60 Vbeta and 13 Jbeta primers. Assay: immunoSEQ multiplex PCR; the TCRdb copy retains only in-frame clones and omits some. The sample consists of approximately 130,000 clones, roughly 77% of them appearing once. The sample comprised PBMCs. J is TRBJ1-1 and V is TRBV7-9; no definite D call. This sequence was found in a man younger than 35 in good health and CMV-seronegative. The CDR3 loop reads CASSLSRGTEAFF. In nucleotides, the CDR3 is TGTGCCAGCAGCCTATCGAGAGGCACTGAAGCTTTCTTT.